Listed below are T cell receptor beta chains from one sample, sequenced in a study of blood T cell repertoires in COVID-19. The repertoire was sequenced with immunoSEQ multiplex PCR; TCRdb's copy has only in-frame clones and lacks some. The repertoire holds around 130,000 clones, with about 80% as singletons. Input material: peripheral blood. Receptors were obtained from a woman in her forties or fifties with acute or convalescent COVID-19. CDR3s leave out the opening cysteine and the closing phenylalanine or tryptophan. Fields, in order: V gene, CDR3 length, J gene, CDR3 protein.

TRBV19,12,TRBJ1-1,ASTLGGKNTEAF
TRBV20-1,13,TRBJ2-3,SASSNTPSTDTQY
TRBV18,13,TRBJ1-2,ASSPAQGDTYGYT
TRBV2,13,TRBJ1-2,ASSSRQGINYGYT
TRBV2,10,TRBJ1-2,ASSPEGAGYT
TRBV7-3,12,TRBJ2-2,ASSVGTDPGELF
TRBV28,15,TRBJ1-3,ASSLPTRGGSGNTIY
TRBV2,15,TRBJ2-4,ASSTTSGGVAKNIQY
TRBV2,16,TRBJ2-3,ASSDPSGTSGGADTQY
TRBV29-1,11,TRBJ1-2,SVAGRKNYGYT
TRBV5-4,12,TRBJ2-2,ASSSGSNTGELF
TRBV12-5,10,TRBJ1-1,ATRDRNTEAF
TRBV9,15,TRBJ1-1,ASSVDLLGTGGTEAF
TRBV11-2,13,TRBJ2-1,ASSHRGGVYNEQF
TRBV6-1,13,TRBJ1-1,ASSEWGDPVAEAF
TRBV5-1,17,TRBJ1-3,ASSLKRTGEGAAGNTIY
TRBV30,9,TRBJ1-6,AWKAGSPLH
TRBV11-2,11,TRBJ1-4,ASSNGPNEKLF